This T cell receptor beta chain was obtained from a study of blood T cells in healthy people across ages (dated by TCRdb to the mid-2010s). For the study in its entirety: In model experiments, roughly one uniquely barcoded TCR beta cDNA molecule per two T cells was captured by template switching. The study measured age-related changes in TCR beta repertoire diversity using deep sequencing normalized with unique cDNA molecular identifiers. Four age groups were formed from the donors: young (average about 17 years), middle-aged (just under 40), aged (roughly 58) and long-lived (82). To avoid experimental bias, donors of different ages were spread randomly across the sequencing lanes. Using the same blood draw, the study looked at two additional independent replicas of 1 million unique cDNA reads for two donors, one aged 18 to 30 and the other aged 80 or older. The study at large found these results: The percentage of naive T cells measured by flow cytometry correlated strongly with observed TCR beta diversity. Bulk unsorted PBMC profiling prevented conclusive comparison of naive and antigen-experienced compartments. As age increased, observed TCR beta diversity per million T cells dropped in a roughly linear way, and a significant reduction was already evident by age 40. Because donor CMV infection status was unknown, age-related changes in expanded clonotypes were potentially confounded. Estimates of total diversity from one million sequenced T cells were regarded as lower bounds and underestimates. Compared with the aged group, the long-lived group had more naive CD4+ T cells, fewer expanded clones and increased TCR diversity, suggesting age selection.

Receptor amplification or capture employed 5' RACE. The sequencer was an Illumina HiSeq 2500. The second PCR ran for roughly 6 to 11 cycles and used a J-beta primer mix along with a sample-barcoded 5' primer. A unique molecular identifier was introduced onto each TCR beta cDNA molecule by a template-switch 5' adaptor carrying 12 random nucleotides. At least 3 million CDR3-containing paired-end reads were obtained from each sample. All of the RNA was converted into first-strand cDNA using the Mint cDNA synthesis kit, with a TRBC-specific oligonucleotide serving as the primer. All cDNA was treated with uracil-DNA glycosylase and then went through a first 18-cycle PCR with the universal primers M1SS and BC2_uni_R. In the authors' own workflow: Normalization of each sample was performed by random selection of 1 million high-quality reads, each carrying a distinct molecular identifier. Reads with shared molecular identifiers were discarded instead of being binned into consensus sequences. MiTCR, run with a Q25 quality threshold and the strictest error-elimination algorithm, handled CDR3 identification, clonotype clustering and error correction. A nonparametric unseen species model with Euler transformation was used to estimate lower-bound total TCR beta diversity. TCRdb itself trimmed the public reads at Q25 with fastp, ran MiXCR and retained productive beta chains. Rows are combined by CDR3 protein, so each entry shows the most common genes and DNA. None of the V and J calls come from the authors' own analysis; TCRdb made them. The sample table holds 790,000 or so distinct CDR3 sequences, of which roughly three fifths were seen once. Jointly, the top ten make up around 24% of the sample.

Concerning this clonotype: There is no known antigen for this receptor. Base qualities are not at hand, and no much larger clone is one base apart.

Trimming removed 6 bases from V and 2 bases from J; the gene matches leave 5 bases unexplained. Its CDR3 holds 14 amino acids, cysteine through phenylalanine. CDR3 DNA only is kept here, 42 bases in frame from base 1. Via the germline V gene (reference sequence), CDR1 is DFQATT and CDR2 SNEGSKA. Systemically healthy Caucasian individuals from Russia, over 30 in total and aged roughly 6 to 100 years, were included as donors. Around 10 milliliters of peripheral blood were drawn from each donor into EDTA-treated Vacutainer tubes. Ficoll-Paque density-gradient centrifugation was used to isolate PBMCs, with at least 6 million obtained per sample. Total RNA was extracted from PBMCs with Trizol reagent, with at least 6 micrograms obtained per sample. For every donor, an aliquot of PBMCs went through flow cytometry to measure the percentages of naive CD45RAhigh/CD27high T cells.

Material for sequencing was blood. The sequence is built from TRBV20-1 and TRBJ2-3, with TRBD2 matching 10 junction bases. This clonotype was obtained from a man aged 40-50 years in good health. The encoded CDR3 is CSAEAGGSTDTQYF. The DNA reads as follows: TGCAGTGCCGAAGCGGGGGGGTCCACAGATACGCAGTATTTT.